The 8 T cell receptor beta chains below all came from one sample that was sequenced in a study of T cell repertoires in cytomegalovirus infection. For these TCRs, the target antigens are not known. In TCRdb, the reads were re-called with MiXCR into one record per CDR3 protein. The sample holds some 940,000 distinct CDR3 sequences, about 33% seen once. The sample consisted of cultured CD8+ T cells from PBMCs, taken from culture after CMV antigen stimulation. These receptors were obtained from a human donor in good health (CMV status not recorded). Some clones in this sample may be carry-over from other donors' samples.

This clonotype was counted between two and nine times. This chain joins TRBV6-5 and TRBJ1-1; 7 bases match TRBD1. The CDR3 has 17 amino acids. The germline V gene encodes CDR1 MNHEY and CDR2 SVGAGI. J gave up 4 bases and V 1 base, and 12 bases lay outside the gene matches. CDR3 coding DNA: TGTGCCAGCAGTTACTTCGGACAGGAGGGTGTAATCACTGAAGCTTTCTTT. Residues: CASSYFGQEGVITEAFF.

This rearrangement joins TRBV7-2 to TRBJ1-2; 8 bases match TRBD1. The V and J ends lost 1 base and 0 bases, in that order; junction bases with no gene match: 7. The germline V gene has CDR1 SGHTA and CDR2 FQGNSA. The CDR3 runs to 17 residues. The CDR3 sequence: CASSLGEETGANYGYTF. The DNA for the CDR3 is TGTGCCAGCAGCTTAGGGGAGGAGACAGGGGCTAACTATGGCTACACCTTC.

The J gene is TRBJ2-3, the V gene TRBV12-5, with D perhaps matching TRBD1 or TRBD2 (5 bases each). V was trimmed by 6 bases and J by 15 bases, leaving 19 bases between them. The CDR3 has 12 amino acids. Germline CDR1 LGHNT, CDR2 FRNRAP. The CDR3 sequence: CASGWGREPTYF. CDR3 sequence (DNA): TGTGCTAGTGGATGGGGCCGGGAACCCACATATTTT.

CDR3 region: CASSFEWTVNTEAFF. The CDR3 DNA reads TGTGCCAGCAGCTTCGAATGGACAGTAAACACTGAAGCTTTCTTT. This chain connects TRBV7-6 to TRBJ1-1; D is perhaps TRBD1 (6 bases). V was cut by 3 bases and J by 2 bases, with 13 bases left in between. There are 15 residues in the CDR3. Germline assignment: CDR1 SGHVS and CDR2 FNYEAQ.

The chain joins TRBV7-9 to TRBJ2-5, with D possibly being TRBD2 (5 bases). The V end lost 5 bases, the J end lost 4 bases, and 20 bases lay between the germline ends. The germline V gene has CDR1 SEHNR and CDR2 FQNEAQ (reference sequence). The CDR3 totals 16 residues. Written as DNA, the CDR3 is TGTGCCAGCAGCACCCCCGGACTGGATCGAGGAGAGACCCAGTACTTC. As protein: CASSTPGLDRGETQYF.

This clonotype was counted a few times. J is TRBJ2-7 and V is TRBV6-2 or TRBV6-3; no definite D call. The CDR3 runs to 12 residues. Germline V gives CDR1 MNHEY, CDR2 SVGEGT. Trimming stripped 2 bases from V and 3 bases from J, with 5 bases between. Here the CDR3 DNA reads TGTGCCAGCAGTTACGCCAGCTACGAGCAGTACTTC. It translates to CASSYASYEQYF.

This rearrangement joins TRBV4-3 to TRBJ1-1, with 9 bases matching TRBD1. The junction had 4 bases not matched to a gene; V was cut back by 0 bases and J by 5 bases. This CDR3 is built from 15 residues. CDR1 and CDR2 (germline): LGHNA, YSLEER. The CDR3 region is CASSQEGQGLTEAFF. The CDR3 nucleotides are TGCGCCAGCAGCCAAGAGGGACAGGGTTTGACTGAAGCTTTCTTT.

Regarding this clonotype: A much larger clone differs from this one at a single base, so this may be a read error. The V and J genes are TRBV4-1 and TRBJ2-3; weak D call: TRBD2 (6 bases). CDR3 size: 14 residues. Germline V gene data show CDR1 as MGHRA and CDR2 as YSYEKL. The CDR3 nucleotides read TGCGCCAACAGCCAACAAGGGACTTTAGGTACGCAGTATTTT. Amino acid sequence: CANSQQGTLGTQYF.